These 24 T cell receptor beta chains were sequenced from one sample in a study of OX40 agonist ivuxolimab in advanced cancers. TCRdb's table, derived via immunoSEQ multiplex PCR, lists solely in-frame clones and lacks some. Altogether about 46,000 clones are present, approximately 85% being singletons, with the ten largest covering 55% to 60%. The source was CD4+ or CD8+ T cells sorted from blood, collected in a trial of the OX40 agonist ivuxolimab. The receptors here all came from an adult with an advanced solid tumor such as melanoma, head and neck, liver or kidney cancer.

V is TRBV5-4 and J is TRBJ2-7, with TRBD1 matching over 10 bases. The V segment lost 4 bases and the J segment 2 bases; nucleotides outside the gene matches: 6. CDR1 is SGHNT and CDR2 is YYREEE in the germline V gene (reference sequence). The CDR3 covers 15 residues. CDR3 sequence reads: CASSGGTGATYEQYF. DNA for the CDR3: TGTGCCAGCAGCGGAGGGACAGGGGCAACCTACGAGCAGTACTTC.

The chain links TRBV28 to TRBJ1-2; D gene ambiguous. The CDR3 has 13 residues. Trimming left V 4 bases short and J 6 bases short, with 12 bases between. CDR1 and CDR2 (germline): MDHEN, SYDVKM. The CDR3 here is CASSSSSLNGYTF. DNA for the CDR3: TGTGCCAGCAGTTCCTCCTCTCTGAATGGCTACACCTTC.

The CDR3 spells CASRRDRTYEQYF. The CDR3 DNA sequence: TGTGCCAGCAGGCGGGACCGTACCTACGAGCAGTACTTC. The chain links TRBV6-5 to TRBJ2-7; maybe TRBD2 (6 bases). The germline V gene has CDR1 MNHEY and CDR2 SVGAGI. CDR3 length equals 13 residues. V lost 6 bases and J lost 2, with 11 bases in between.

The gene calls are TRBV7-9 and TRBJ1-2; the match to TRBD1 covers 8 bases. Per germline, CDR1 SEHNR and CDR2 FQNEAQ (reference sequence). V lost 1 base to trimming and J lost 0 bases; unmatched junction nucleotides: 7. The CDR3 loop spans 17 amino acids. CDR3 in amino acids: CASSLGSTGDANYGYTF. The CDR3 nucleotides are TGTGCCAGCAGCTTAGGGTCGACAGGGGACGCTAACTATGGCTACACCTTC.

This clone occurred once. This chain links TRBV4-2 with TRBJ2-7; 8 nucleotides align to TRBD2. The CDR3 consists of 12 residues. Germline loops: CDR1 LGHNA, CDR2 YNFKEQ. V gave up 5 bases and J gave up 6 bases; unmatched junction bases: 3. CDR3 sequence: CASSGRGGEQYF. CDR3 nucleotides: TGTGCCAGCAGCGGCCGGGGGGGCGAGCAGTACTTC.

The rearrangement uses TRBV5-1 and TRBJ1-1; 8 bases agree with TRBD1. The CDR3 totals 16 residues. Germline loops: CDR1 SGHRS, CDR2 YFSETQ. Unmatched junction bases numbered 10, after V lost 0 bases and J lost 6 bases. This chain's CDR3 is CASSLARAGGAAEAFF. The CDR3 bases are TGCGCCAGCAGCTTGGCTAGGGCAGGGGGCGCCGCTGAAGCTTTCTTT.

V gene TRBV10-1 combines with J gene TRBJ2-3; TRBD1 matches at 7 bases. This CDR3 has 15 amino acids. Germline lookup yields CDR1 WNHNN and CDR2 SYGVQD (reference sequence). The junction had 7 bases not matched to a gene; V was cut back by 6 bases and J by 1 base. CDR3 in amino acids: CASRAGQAGTDTQYF. In DNA, the CDR3 is TGCGCCAGCAGGGCCGGACAGGCAGGCACAGATACGCAGTATTTT.

The chain employs TRBV4-2 and TRBJ2-7; D is ambiguous. Germline values: CDR1 LGHNA, CDR2 YNFKEQ. This CDR3 contains 15 residues. Trimming stripped 0 bases from V and 0 bases from J, with 9 bases between. CDR3 DNA sequence: TGTGCCAGCAGCCAAGAGACCTTTGACTCCTACGAGCAGTACTTC. As protein: CASSQETFDSYEQYF.

This chain joins TRBV30 and TRBJ1-2; the match to TRBD1 covers 7 bases. Trimming took 4 bases from V and 8 from J; bases not matched to a gene: 16. Looked up from germline, CDR1 is GTSNPN and CDR2 is SVGIG (reference sequence). This CDR3 region has 15 residues. This CDR3 is CAWTLKGAGIRGYTF. CDR3 DNA: TGTGCCTGGACTCTGAAGGGGGCCGGTATAAGGGGCTACACCTTC.

The V and J genes are TRBV7-2 and TRBJ2-1; TRBD2 matches at 12 bases. CDR1 SGHTA and CDR2 FQGNSA come from the germline V gene. J lost 1 base, V lost 4 bases, and 2 bases had no gene match. The CDR3 sequence is 16 residues long. CDR3 DNA: TGTGCCAGCAGCTACGGACTAGCGGGATCCTACAATGAGCAGTTCTTC. Translated: CASSYGLAGSYNEQFF.

V and J are TRBV19 and TRBJ1-1; the D gene is possibly TRBD1 (6 bases). The length of the CDR3 is 15 residues. Per germline, CDR1 LNHDA and CDR2 SQIVND (reference sequence). The V gene lost 7 bases and the J gene lost 2 bases, with 17 bases spanning the gap. The CDR3 loop reads CASTPGHSRNTEAFF. The CDR3 nucleotides are TGTGCCAGTACCCCGGGACACTCTCGTAACACTGAAGCTTTCTTT. The variable domain in full, completed from reference TRBV19 and TRBJ1-1, reads DGGITQSPKYLFRKEGQNVTLSCEQNLNHDAMYWYRQDPGQGLRLIYYSQIVNDFQKGDIAEGYSVSREKKESFPLTVTSAQKNPTAFYLCASTPGHSRNTEAFFGQGTRLTVV.

CDR3 coding DNA: TGTGCCTGGAGCCGAGGGACAGCGGGAAGGACGAATGAGCAGTTCTTC. The encoded protein is CAWSRGTAGRTNEQFF. The chain employs TRBV30 and TRBJ2-1; D might be TRBD1 or TRBD2, each matching 7 bases. CDR1 and CDR2 from the germline V gene are GTSNPN and SVGIG (reference sequence). CDR3 size: 16 residues. The ends were cut back, 3 bases at V and 7 bases at J, with 22 bases in the middle.

V and J are TRBV11-3 and TRBJ2-1; D is unclear. CDR1 SGHNT and CDR2 YENEEA come from the germline V gene. The germline V and J ends were trimmed by 1 base and 5 bases, with 9 bases remaining between them. The CDR3 contains 14 residues. The CDR3: CASSLGYRDNEQFF. As DNA, the CDR3 is TGTGCCAGCAGCTTAGGTTATAGGGACAATGAGCAGTTCTTC. The variable domain in full, with the rest retrieved from reference TRBV11-3 and TRBJ2-1, is EAGVVQSPRYKIIEKKQPVAFWCNPISGHNTLYWYLQNLGQGPELLIRYENEEAVDDSQLPKDRFSAERLKGVDSTLKIQPAELGDSAVYLCASSLGYRDNEQFFGPGTRLTVL.

The V call is TRBV9, the J call TRBJ2-5, with TRBD2 matching over 7 bases. The last part of the DNA fits TRBJ2-7 better; the J call may be wrong. The CDR3 is 14 residues long. Germline V gene sequence: CDR1 SGDLS, CDR2 YYNGEE. The CDR3 sequence is CASSVGGSGYEQYF. CDR3 sequence (DNA): TGTGCCAGCAGCGTAGGGGGTAGCGGGTACGAGCAGTACTTC.

This clone was picked up one time. The chain uses TRBV6-6 and TRBJ2-2; D uncertain. Germline-derived CDR1 and CDR2 are MNHNY and SVGAGI (reference sequence). This CDR3 is 14 amino acids long. Trimming stripped 6 bases from V and 3 bases from J, with 11 bases between. DNA of the CDR3: TGTGCCAGCAGGTCGACTGGGGACACCGGGGAGCTGTTTTTT. This codes for CASRSTGDTGELFF.

This sequence joins TRBV4-3 and TRBJ2-1, with TRBD1 matching over 8 bases. The CDR3 consists of 15 residues. Germline V gives CDR1 LGHNA, CDR2 YSLEER. Trimming took 6 bases from V and 3 from J; bases not matched to a gene: 7. CDR3 sequence reads: CASSSDRVGYNEQFF. In DNA, the CDR3 is TGCGCCAGCAGTTCGGACAGGGTAGGCTACAATGAGCAGTTCTTC.

The rearrangement links TRBV2 to TRBJ1-1; D ambiguous. The CDR3 loop spans 11 amino acids. CDR1 and CDR2 from the germline V gene are SNHLY and FYNNEI. Trimming took off 1 base at V and 4 bases at J, with 1 base between the two ends. The CDR3 coding sequence is TGTGCCAGCAGTGAAGTCACTGAAGCTTTCTTT. Its protein product is CASSEVTEAFF.

This rearrangement joins TRBV6-6 to TRBJ1-1, with TRBD1 identical over 8 bases. Germline CDR1 reads MNHNY; CDR2 reads SVGAGI (reference sequence). This CDR3 comprises 13 residues. Trimming at V came to 7 bases and at J to 7 bases, leaving 8 bases not matched to a gene. The CDR3 DNA sequence: TGTGCCAGCAAGAAACAGGGGGTGGTTGAAGCTTTCTTT. It specifies CASKKQGVVEAFF.

This clone was seen a few times. V and J are TRBV19 and TRBJ2-2; a possible D gene is TRBD1 (6 bases). The germline V gene encodes CDR1 LNHDA and CDR2 SQIVND (reference sequence). CDR3 size: 13 residues. Between the trimmed V and J ends, which lost 9 bases and 4 bases, there was a span of 12 bases. The CDR3 spells CASLQGITGELFF. In DNA form, the CDR3 reads TGTGCCAGCCTACAGGGTATCACCGGGGAGCTGTTTTTT.

V and J are TRBV30 and TRBJ1-6, with TRBD1 matching over 8 bases. V shed 0 bases and J 10 bases; nucleotides not matched to a gene: 2. Per the germline V gene, CDR1 is GTSNPN and CDR2 is SVGIG (reference sequence). This CDR3 contains 13 residues. The CDR3 reads CAWSVQGGSPLHF. In DNA, the CDR3 is TGTGCCTGGAGTGTACAGGGGGGGTCACCCCTCCACTTT.

The sample holds a few counts of this clone. The V call is TRBV5-1, the J call TRBJ2-2; D not certain. The germline V gene encodes CDR1 SGHRS and CDR2 YFSETQ. CDR3 length: 16 residues. Trimming removed 0 bases from V and 2 bases from J, with 11 bases in between. This CDR3 reads CASSLEVTSNTGELFF. DNA of the CDR3: TGCGCCAGCAGCTTGGAGGTGACATCTAACACCGGGGAGCTGTTTTTT. The full variable domain, with the rest looked up from reference TRBV5-1 and TRBJ2-2, is KAGVTQTPRYLIKTRGQQVTLSCSPISGHRSVSWYQQTPGQGLQFLFEYFSETQRNKGNFPGRFSGRQFSNSRSEMNVSTLELGDSALYLCASSLEVTSNTGELFFGEGSRLTVL.

This rearrangement joins TRBV5-8 to TRBJ2-3, with D perhaps assigned TRBD1 or TRBD2 (5 bases each). Trimming took off 7 bases at V and 0 bases at J, with 15 bases between the two ends. The V gene's germline CDR1 is SGHTS and CDR2 YDEGEE. There are 15 residues in the CDR3. The CDR3 reads CASGVGTGSTDTQYF. Here the CDR3 DNA reads TGTGCCAGCGGCGTAGGGACGGGTAGCACAGATACGCAGTATTTT.

The V call is TRBV19, the J call TRBJ1-1, with D possibly matching TRBD1 (5 bases). Germline assignment: CDR1 LNHDA and CDR2 SQIVND (reference sequence). V was shortened by 3 bases and J by 4 bases, with 6 bases between the two germline ends. This CDR3 comprises 12 residues. The CDR3 DNA follows: TGTGCCAGTAGTATGGGGACCACTGAAGCTTTCTTT. Translation: CASSMGTTEAFF. Full variable domain (missing parts from reference TRBV19 and TRBJ1-1): DGGITQSPKYLFRKEGQNVTLSCEQNLNHDAMYWYRQDPGQGLRLIYYSQIVNDFQKGDIAEGYSVSREKKESFPLTVTSAQKNPTAFYLCASSMGTTEAFFGQGTRLTVV.

This clone was recorded once. V and J are TRBV2 and TRBJ2-3, with 8 bases matching TRBD2. Germline V gene data show CDR1 as SNHLY and CDR2 as FYNNEI. J was trimmed by 9 bases and V by 4 bases; bases with no gene match: 15. The length of the CDR3 is 16 residues. This CDR3 is CASSVERERGGPTQYF. CDR3 bases: TGTGCCAGCAGTGTTGAGCGGGAGAGAGGGGGGCCCACGCAGTATTTT.